The rows below give T cell receptor beta chains drawn from one sample of a study of T cells in localized non-small cell lung cancer. Only in-frame clones appear in the TCRdb table, and some are missing; sequencing was by immunoSEQ multiplex PCR. Among roughly 16,000 clones listed, about 88% were seen once. The sample consisted of peripheral blood, taken before any cancer treatment. The receptors come from a female donor older than 55 with stage III squamous cell lung carcinoma. The CDR3 runs from the conserved cysteine through the conserved F or W. The D gene is left open where the match is weak. Where a row states a size, it is once, few, many or the class of an expanded clone; other rows omit it.

-	TRBJ1-6	TRBV6-1	TRBD1	CASRSPTGGYSPLHF	TGTGCCAGCAGATCCCCGACAGGGGGCTATTCACCCCTCCACTTT
-	TRBJ2-1	TRBV18	-	CASSPGSAPQYEQFF	TGTGCCAGCTCACCCGGATCAGCCCCACAATATGAGCAGTTCTTC
-	TRBJ2-5	TRBV6-1	-	CASSDGVGHQETQYF	TGTGCCAGCAGTGATGGCGTAGGGCACCAAGAGACCCAGTACTTC
-	TRBJ2-3	TRBV19	-	CASRTGSTDTQYF	TGTGCCAGCCGTACGGGCAGCACAGATACGCAGTATTTT
-	TRBJ2-7	TRBV7-2	TRBD2	CASSLTPSGRHEQYF	TGTGCCAGCAGCTTAACTCCTAGCGGGAGACACGAGCAGTACTTC
-	TRBJ2-1	TRBV6-1	TRBD1	CASSRDRVSYNEQFF	TGTGCCAGCAGTCGAGACAGGGTCTCCTACAATGAGCAGTTCTTC
-	TRBJ2-3	TRBV16	-	CASSPSTDTQYF	TGTGCCAGCAGCCCTTCCACAGATACGCAGTATTTT
-	TRBJ1-1	TRBV6-1	-	CASRVWRNTEAFF	TGTGCCAGCCGAGTTTGGCGTAACACTGAAGCTTTCTTT
once	TRBJ2-6	TRBV5-1	-	CASSLEGRSGANVLTF	TGCGCCAGCAGCTTGGAGGGTCGCTCTGGGGCCAACGTCCTGACTTTC
-	TRBJ2-3	TRBV6-6	-	CASSQSTDTQYF	TGTGCCAGCAGTCAAAGCACAGATACGCAGTATTTT
-	TRBJ2-7	TRBV7-9	-	CASSLNSYEQYF	TGTGCCAGCAGCTTGAACAGCTACGAGCAGTACTTC
-	TRBJ2-3	TRBV27	-	CASSPPRSGLSTDTQCF	TGTGCCAGCAGTCCACCTCGTAGCGGACTAAGCACAGATACGCAGTGTTTT
few	TRBJ2-4	TRBV7-8	TRBD1	CASSPGQEGNIQYF	TGTGCCAGCAGCCCGGGACAGGAGGGAAACATTCAGTACTTC
once	TRBJ1-4	TRBV7-7	-	CASSKDLDEKLFF	TGTGCCAGCAGCAAAGATCTGGACGAAAAACTGTTTTTT
-	TRBJ1-4	TRBV4-2	-	CASSQVTRHEKLFF	TGTGCCAGCAGCCAAGTTACCCGGCACGAAAAACTGTTTTTT